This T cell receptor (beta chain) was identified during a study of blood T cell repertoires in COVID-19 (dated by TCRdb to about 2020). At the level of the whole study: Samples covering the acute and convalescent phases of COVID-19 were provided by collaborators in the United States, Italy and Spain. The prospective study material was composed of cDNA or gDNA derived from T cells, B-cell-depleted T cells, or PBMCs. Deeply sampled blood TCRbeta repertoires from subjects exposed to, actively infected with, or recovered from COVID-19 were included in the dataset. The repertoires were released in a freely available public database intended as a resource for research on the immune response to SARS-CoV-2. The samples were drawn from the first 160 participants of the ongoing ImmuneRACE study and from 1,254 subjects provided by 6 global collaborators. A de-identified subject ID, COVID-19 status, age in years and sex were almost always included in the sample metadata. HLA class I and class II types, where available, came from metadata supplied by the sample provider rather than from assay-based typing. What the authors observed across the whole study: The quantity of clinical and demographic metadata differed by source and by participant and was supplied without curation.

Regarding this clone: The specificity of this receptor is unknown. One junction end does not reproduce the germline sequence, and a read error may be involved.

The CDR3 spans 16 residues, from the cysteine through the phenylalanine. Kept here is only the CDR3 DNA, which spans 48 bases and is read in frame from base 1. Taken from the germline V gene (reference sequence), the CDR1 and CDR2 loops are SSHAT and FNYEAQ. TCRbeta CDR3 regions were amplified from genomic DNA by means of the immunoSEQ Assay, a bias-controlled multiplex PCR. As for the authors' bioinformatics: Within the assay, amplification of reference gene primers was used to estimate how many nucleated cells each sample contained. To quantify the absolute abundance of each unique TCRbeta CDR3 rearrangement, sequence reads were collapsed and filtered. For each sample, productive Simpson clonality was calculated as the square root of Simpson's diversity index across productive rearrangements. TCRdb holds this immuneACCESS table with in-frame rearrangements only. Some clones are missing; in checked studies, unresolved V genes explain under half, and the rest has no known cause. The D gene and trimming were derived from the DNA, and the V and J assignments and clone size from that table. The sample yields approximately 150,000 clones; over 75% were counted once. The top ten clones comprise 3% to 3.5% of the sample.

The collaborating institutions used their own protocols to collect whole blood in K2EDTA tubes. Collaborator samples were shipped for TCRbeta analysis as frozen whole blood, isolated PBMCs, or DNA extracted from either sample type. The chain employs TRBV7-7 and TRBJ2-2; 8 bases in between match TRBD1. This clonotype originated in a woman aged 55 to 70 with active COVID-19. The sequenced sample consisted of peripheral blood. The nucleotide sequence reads TGTGCTAGCAGCCTTCGACAGGGGTTCCTGGCCGGGGAGCTGTTTTTT. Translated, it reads CASSLRQGFLAGELFF.